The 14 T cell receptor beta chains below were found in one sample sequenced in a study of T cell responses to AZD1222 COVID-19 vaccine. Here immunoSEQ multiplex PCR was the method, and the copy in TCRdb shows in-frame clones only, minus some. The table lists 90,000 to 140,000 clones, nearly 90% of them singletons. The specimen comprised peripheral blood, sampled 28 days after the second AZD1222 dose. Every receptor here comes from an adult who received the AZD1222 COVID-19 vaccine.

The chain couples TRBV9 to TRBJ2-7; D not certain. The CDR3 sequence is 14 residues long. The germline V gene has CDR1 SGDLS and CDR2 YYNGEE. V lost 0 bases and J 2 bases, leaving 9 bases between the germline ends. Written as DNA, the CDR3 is TGTGCCAGCAGCGTAGACAGCGAGGCCTACGAGCAGTACTTC. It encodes CASSVDSEAYEQYF. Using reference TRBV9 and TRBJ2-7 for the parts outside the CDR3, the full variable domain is DSGVTQTPKHLITATGQRVTLRCSPRSGDLSVYWYQQSLDQGLQFLIQYYNGEERAKGNILERFSAQQFPDLHSELNLSSLELGDSALYFCASSVDSEAYEQYFGPGTRLTVT.

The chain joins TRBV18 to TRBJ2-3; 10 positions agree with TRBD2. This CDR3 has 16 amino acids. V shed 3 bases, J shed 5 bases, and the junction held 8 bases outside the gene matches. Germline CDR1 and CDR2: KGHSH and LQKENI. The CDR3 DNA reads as TGTGCCAGCTCACCCCTCAGCGGGAGGGCCATAGATACGCAGTATTTT. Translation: CASSPLSGRAIDTQYF.

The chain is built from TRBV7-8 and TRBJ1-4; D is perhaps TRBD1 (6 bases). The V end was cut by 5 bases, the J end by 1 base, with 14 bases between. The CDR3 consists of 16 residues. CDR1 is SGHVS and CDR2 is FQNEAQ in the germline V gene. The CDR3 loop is CASSAQGALTNEKLFF. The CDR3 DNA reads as TGTGCCAGCAGCGCACAGGGAGCTCTAACTAATGAAAAACTGTTTTTT.

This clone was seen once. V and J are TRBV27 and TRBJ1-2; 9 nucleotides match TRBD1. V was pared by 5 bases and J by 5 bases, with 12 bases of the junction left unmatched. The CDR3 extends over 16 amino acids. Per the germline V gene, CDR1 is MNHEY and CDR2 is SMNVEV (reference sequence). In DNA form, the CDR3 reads TGTGCCAGCAGTCCAAACTCCGGGACAGGGTGGTATGGCTACACCTTC. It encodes CASSPNSGTGWYGYTF.

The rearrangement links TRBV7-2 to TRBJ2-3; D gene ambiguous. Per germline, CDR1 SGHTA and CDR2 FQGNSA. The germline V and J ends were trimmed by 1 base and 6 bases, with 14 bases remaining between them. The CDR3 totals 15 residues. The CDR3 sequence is CASSLDVLRIDTQYF. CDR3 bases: TGTGCCAGCAGCTTAGACGTGCTCCGCATTGATACGCAGTATTTT.

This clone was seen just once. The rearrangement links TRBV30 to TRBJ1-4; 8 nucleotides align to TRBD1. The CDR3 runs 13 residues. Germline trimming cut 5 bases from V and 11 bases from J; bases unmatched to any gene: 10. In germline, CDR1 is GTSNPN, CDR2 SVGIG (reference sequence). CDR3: CAWGRQGMGKLFF. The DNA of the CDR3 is TGTGCCTGGGGGAGACAGGGGATGGGGAAACTGTTTTTT.

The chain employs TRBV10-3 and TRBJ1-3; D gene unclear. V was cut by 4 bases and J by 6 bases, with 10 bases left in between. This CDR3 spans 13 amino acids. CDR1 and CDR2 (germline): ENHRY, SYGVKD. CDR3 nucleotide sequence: TGTGCCATCAGTGGGGCGATTGAAAACACCATATATTTT. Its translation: CAISGAIENTIYF.

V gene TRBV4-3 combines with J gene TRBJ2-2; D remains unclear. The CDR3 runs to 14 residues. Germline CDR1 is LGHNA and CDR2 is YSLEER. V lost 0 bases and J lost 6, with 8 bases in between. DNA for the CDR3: TGCGCCAGCAGCCAAGAAATCGGATCCGGGGAGCTGTTTTTT. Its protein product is CASSQEIGSGELFF.

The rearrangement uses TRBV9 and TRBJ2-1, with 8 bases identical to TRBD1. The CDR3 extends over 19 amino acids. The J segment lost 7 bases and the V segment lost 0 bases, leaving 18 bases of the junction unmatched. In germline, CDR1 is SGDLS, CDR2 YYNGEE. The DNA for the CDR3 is TGTGCCAGCAGCGTAGGCGTACAGGGGGTGCGATCCCGAGATAATGAGCAGTTCTTC. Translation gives CASSVGVQGVRSRDNEQFF.

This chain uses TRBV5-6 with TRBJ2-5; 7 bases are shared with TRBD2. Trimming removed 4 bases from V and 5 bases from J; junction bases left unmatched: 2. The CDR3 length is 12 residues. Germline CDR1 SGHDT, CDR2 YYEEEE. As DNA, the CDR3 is TGTGCCAGCAGCGGACTAGTTGAGACCCAGTACTTC. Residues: CASSGLVETQYF.

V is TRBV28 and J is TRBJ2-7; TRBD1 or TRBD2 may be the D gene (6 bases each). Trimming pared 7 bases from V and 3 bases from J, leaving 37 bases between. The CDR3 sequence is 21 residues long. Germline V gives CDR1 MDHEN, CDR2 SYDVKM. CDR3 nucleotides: TGTGCCAGCACTCCAAGGGACGGTTTGGGGGCCGTTGCGGGGCACCTCTACGAGCAGTACTTC. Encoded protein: CASTPRDGLGAVAGHLYEQYF.

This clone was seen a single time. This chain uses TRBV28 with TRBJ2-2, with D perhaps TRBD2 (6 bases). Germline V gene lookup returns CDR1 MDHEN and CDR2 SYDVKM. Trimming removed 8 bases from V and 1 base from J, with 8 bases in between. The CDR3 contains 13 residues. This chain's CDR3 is CASLAENTGELFF. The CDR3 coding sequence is TGTGCCAGCTTAGCGGAGAACACCGGGGAGCTGTTTTTT.

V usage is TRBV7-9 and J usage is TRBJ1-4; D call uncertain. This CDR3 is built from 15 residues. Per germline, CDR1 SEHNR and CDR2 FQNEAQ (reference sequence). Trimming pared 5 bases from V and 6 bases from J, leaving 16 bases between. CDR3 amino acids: CASSLPGVVDEKLFF. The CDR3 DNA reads TGTGCCAGCAGCCTACCTGGGGTCGTCGATGAAAAACTGTTTTTT.

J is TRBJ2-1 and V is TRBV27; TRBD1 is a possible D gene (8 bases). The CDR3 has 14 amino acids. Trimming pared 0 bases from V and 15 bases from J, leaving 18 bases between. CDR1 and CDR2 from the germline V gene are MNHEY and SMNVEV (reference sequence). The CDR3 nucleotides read TGTGCCAGCAGTTTATCGACAGGGGAGGGAATTCGGTTCTTC. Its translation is CASSLSTGEGIRFF.